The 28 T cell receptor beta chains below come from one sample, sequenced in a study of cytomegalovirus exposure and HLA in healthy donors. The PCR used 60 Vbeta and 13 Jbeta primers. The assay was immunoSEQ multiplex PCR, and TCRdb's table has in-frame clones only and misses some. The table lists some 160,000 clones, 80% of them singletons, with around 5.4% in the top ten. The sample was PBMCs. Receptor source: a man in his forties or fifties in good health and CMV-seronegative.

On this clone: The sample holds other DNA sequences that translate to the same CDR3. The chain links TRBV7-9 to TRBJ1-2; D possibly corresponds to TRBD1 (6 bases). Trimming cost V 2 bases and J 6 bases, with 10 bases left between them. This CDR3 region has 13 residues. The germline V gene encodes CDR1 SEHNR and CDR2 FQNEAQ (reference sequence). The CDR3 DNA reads TGTGCCAGCAGCTTATTACAGGGCGATGGCTACACCTTC. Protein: CASSLLQGDGYTF.

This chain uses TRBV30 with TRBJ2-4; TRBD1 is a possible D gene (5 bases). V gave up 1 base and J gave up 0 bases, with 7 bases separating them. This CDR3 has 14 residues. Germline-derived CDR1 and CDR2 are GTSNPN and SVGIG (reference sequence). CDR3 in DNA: TGTGCCTGGAGTGGCAGGGTAGCCAAAAACATTCAGTACTTC. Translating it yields CAWSGRVAKNIQYF.

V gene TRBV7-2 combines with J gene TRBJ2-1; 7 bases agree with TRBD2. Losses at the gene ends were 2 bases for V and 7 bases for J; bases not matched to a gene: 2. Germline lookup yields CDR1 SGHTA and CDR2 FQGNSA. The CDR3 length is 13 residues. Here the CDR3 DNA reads TGTGCCAGCAGCTTAAGCGGGGCAAATGAGCAGTTCTTC. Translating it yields CASSLSGANEQFF.

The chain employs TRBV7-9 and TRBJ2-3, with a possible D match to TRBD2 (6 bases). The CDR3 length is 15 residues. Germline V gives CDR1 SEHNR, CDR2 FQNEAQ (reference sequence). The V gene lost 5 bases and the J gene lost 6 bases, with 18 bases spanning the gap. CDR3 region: CASSPTGLSSDTQYF. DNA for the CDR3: TGTGCCAGCAGCCCCACGGGACTTAGTTCGGATACGCAGTATTTT. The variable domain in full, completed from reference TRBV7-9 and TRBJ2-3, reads DTGVSQNPRHKITKRGQNVTFRCDPISEHNRLYWYRQTLGQGPEFLTYFQNEAQLEKSRLLSDRFSAERPKGSFSTLEIQRTEQGDSAMYLCASSPTGLSSDTQYFGPGTRLTVL.

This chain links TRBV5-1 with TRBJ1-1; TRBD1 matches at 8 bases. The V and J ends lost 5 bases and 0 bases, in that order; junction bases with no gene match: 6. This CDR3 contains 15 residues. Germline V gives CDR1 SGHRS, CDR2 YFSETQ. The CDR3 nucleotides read TGCGCCAGCAGAACGTCAGGGGGCCTGAACACTGAAGCTTTCTTT. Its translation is CASRTSGGLNTEAFF.

In nucleotides, the CDR3 is TGCGCCAGCAGCCAAGAAACTGGGACAATGGCCTACAATGAGCAGTTCTTC. It is translated as CASSQETGTMAYNEQFF. The chain combines TRBV4-1 with TRBJ2-1; D might be TRBD1 (6 bases). V was cut by 0 bases and J by 2 bases, with 14 bases left in between. Germline CDR1 MGHRA, CDR2 YSYEKL. There are 17 residues in the CDR3.

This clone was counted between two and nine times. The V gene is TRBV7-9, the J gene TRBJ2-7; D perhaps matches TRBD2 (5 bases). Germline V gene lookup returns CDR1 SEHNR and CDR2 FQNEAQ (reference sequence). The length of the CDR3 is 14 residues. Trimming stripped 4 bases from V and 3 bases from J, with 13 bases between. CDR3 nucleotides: TGTGCCAGCAGCTCGGACGGAGGAAGCTACGAGCAGTACTTC. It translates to CASSSDGGSYEQYF.

Here the CDR3 reads CVSRGSMNTEAFF. The CDR3 DNA reads TGTGTCTCGAGGGGCTCCATGAACACTGAAGCTTTCTTT. V usage is TRBV30 and J usage is TRBJ1-1; D might be TRBD1 (5 bases). This CDR3 has 13 amino acids. CDR1 and CDR2 from the germline V gene are GTSNPN and SVGIG (reference sequence).

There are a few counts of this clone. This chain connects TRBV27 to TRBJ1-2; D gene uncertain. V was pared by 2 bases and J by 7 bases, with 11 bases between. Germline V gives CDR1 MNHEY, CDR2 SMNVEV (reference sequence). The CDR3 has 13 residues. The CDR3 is CASSLKSTSGYTF. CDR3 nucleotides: TGTGCCAGCAGTTTAAAATCCACTAGTGGCTACACCTTC.

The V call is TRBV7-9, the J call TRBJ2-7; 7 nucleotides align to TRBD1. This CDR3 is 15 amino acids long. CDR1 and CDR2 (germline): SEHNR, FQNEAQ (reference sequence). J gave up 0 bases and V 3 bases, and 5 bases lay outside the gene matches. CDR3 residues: CASSLQTGYSYEQYF. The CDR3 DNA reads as TGTGCCAGCAGCTTGCAGACAGGGTACTCCTACGAGCAGTACTTC.

The chain's CDR3 is CASSFDRGEKLFF. In DNA, the CDR3 is TGTGCCAGCTCATTCGATAGAGGTGAAAAACTGTTTTTT. The V and J genes are TRBV18 and TRBJ1-4; no reliable D call. The CDR3 spans 13 residues. V shed 5 bases and J shed 7 bases, with 11 bases lying between them. The germline V gene has CDR1 KGHSH and CDR2 LQKENI.

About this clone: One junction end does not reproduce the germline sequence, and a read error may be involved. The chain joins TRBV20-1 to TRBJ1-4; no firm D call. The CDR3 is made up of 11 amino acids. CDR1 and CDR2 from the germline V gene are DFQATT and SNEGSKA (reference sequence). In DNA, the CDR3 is TGCAGTGCGAACCAGCGGGAAAGACTGTTTTTT. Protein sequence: CSANQRERLFF.

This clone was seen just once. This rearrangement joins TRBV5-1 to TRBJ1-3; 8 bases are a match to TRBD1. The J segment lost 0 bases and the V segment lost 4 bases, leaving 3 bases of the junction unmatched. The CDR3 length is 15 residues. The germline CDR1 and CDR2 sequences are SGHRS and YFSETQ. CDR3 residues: CASSTTGGSGNTIYF. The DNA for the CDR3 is TGCGCCAGCAGCACCACAGGGGGCTCTGGAAACACCATATATTTT.

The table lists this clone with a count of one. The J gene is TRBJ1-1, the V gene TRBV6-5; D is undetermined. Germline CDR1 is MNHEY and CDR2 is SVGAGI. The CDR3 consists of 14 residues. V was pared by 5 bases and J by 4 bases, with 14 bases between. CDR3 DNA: TGTGCCAGCAGTCGAAAGGTCCGGGGCACTGAAGCTTTCTTT. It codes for CASSRKVRGTEAFF.

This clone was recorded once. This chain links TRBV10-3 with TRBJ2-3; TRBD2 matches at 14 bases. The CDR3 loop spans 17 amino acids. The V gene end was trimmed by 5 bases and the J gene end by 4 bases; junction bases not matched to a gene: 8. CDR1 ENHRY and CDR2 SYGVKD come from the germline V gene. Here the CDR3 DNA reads TGTGCCATCAGTCTCGGGACTAGCGGGAGTCTGCCAGATACGCAGTATTTT. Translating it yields CAISLGTSGSLPDTQYF.

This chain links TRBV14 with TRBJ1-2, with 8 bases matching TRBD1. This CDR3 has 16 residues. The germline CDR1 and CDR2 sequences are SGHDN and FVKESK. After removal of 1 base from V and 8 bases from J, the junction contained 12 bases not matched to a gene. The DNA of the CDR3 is TGTGCCAGCAGCCAAGTTGCCGGACAGGGTATGCGGGGCTACACCTTC. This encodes CASSQVAGQGMRGYTF.

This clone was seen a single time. CDR3 sequence reads: CASSIAGGKIGELFF. DNA for the CDR3: TGTGCCAGCAGCATAGCAGGGGGGAAGATCGGGGAGCTGTTTTTT. This chain connects TRBV9 to TRBJ2-2; possibly TRBD1 for D (7 bases). Trimming pared 4 bases from V and 7 bases from J, leaving 17 bases between. CDR3 size: 15 residues. The germline V gene encodes CDR1 SGDLS and CDR2 YYNGEE.

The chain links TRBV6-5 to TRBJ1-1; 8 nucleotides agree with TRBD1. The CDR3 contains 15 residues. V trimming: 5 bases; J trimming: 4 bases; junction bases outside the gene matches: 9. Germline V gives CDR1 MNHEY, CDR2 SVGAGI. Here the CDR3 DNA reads TGTGCCAGCAGTGCCCTCGGACAGGGATTCACTGAAGCTTTCTTT. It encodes CASSALGQGFTEAFF.

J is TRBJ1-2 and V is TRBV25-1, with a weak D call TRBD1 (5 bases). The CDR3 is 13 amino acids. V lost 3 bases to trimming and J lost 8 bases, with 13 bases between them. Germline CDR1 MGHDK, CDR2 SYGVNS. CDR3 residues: CASSDAGPSGYTF. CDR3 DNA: TGTGCCAGCAGTGATGCGGGGCCTAGCGGCTACACCTTC.

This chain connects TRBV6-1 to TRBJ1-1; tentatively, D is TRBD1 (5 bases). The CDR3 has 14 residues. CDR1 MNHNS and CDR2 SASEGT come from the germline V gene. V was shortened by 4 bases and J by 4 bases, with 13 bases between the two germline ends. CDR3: CASSVGGTSTEAFF. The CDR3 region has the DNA TGTGCCAGCAGTGTGGGCGGGACTTCCACTGAAGCTTTCTTT.

The CDR3 nucleotides read TGTGCCAGCAGGAACTCCGGGACTAGCTCCTACAATGAGCAGTTCTTC. Its protein is CASRNSGTSSYNEQFF. The chain links TRBV7-2 to TRBJ2-1, with 8 bases aligning to TRBD2. CDR1 is SGHTA, CDR2 FQGNSA, per germline. Trimming removed 6 bases from V and 0 bases from J; junction bases left unmatched: 7. This CDR3 region has 16 residues.

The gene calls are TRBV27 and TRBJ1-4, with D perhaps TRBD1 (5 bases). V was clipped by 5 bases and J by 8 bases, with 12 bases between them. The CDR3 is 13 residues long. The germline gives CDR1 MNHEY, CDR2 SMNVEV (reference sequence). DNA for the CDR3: TGTGCCAGCAGTCCCCGGGGGGGAGAAAAACTGTTTTTT. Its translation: CASSPRGGEKLFF.

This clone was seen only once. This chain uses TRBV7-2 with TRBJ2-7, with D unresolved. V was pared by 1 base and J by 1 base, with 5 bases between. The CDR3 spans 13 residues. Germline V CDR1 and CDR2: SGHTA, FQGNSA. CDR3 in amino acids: CASSLGKSYEQYF. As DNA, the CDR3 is TGTGCCAGCAGCTTAGGTAAATCCTACGAGCAGTACTTC.

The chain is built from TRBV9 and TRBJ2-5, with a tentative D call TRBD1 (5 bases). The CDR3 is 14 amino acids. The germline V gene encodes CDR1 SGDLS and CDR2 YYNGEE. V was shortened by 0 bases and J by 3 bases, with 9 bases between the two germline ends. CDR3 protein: CASSVDPREETQYF. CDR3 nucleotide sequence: TGTGCCAGCAGCGTAGATCCCAGGGAAGAGACCCAGTACTTC.

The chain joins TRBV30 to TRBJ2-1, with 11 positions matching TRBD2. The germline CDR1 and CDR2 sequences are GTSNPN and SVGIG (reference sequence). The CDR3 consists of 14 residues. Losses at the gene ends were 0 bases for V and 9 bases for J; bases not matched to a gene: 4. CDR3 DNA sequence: TGTGCCTGGAGTGTTTCCGGGACTAGCGGTGAGCAGTTCTTC. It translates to CAWSVSGTSGEQFF.

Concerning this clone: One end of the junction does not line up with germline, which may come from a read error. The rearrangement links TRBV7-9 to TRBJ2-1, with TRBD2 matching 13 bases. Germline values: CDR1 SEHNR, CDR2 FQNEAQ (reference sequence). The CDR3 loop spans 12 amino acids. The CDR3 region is CSSSSTSGGAFF. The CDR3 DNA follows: TGTTCCAGCAGCTCCACTAGCGGGGGGGCCTTCTTC.

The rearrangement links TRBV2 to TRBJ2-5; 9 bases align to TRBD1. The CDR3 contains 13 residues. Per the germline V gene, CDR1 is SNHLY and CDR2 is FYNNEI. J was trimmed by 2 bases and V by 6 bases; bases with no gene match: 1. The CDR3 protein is CASRGTGQETQYF. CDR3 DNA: TGTGCCAGCAGAGGGACAGGGCAAGAGACCCAGTACTTC.

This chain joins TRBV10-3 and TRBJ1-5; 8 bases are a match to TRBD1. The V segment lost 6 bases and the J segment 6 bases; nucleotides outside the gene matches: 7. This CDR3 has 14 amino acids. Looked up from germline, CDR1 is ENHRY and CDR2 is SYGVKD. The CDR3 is CAISPGQETQPQHF. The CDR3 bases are TGTGCCATCAGCCCGGGACAGGAGACTCAGCCCCAGCATTTT.